The rows below give T cell receptor beta chains drawn from one sample of a study of technical replicates of blood from several donors. Here immunoSEQ multiplex PCR was the method, and the copy in TCRdb shows in-frame clones only, minus some. The sample has about 64,000 clones, 65% to 90% seen once. Sequencing used PBMCs. Every receptor here comes from a human donor in good health. Some clones in this sample may be carry-over from other donors' samples. Both conserved end residues are part of each CDR3. A D gene is named only where the DNA matches it firmly. A clone size is listed for some rows: how often the clone was seen (once, few, many), or a class if it is expanded.

j_call: TRBJ2-7
d_call: TRBD1
clone_size: once
v_call: TRBV9
cdr3_aa: CASSQASGRGFYEQYF
cdr3_nt: TGTGCCAGCAGCCAAGCCTCGGGCAGGGGGTTCTACGAGCAGTACTTC

j_call: TRBJ2-7
d_call: TRBD1
clone_size: NA
v_call: TRBV10-3
cdr3_aa: CAISGGGQARGTEQYF
cdr3_nt: TGTGCCATCAGTGGTGGAGGACAGGCGAGGGGGACCGAGCAGTACTTC

j_call: TRBJ2-2
d_call: TRBD2
clone_size: NA
v_call: TRBV5-6
cdr3_aa: CASSLSGGNTGELFF
cdr3_nt: TGTGCCAGCAGCTTAAGCGGGGGGAACACCGGGGAGCTGTTTTTT

j_call: TRBJ2-7
d_call: NA
clone_size: NA
v_call: TRBV4-3
cdr3_aa: CASSQAQLRSAEQYF
cdr3_nt: TGCGCCAGCAGCCAAGCTCAATTGAGATCCGCAGAGCAGTACTTC

j_call: TRBJ2-7
d_call: NA
clone_size: NA
v_call: TRBV4-3
cdr3_aa: CASSQDWMGASSSYEQYF
cdr3_nt: TGCGCCAGCAGCCAAGATTGGATGGGGGCATCTAGCTCCTACGAGCAGTACTTC

j_call: TRBJ1-1
d_call: NA
clone_size: NA
v_call: TRBV4-1
cdr3_aa: CASSHGVGGNTEAFF
cdr3_nt: TGCGCCAGCAGCCATGGGGTAGGGGGGAACACTGAAGCTTTCTTT

j_call: TRBJ2-7
d_call: NA
clone_size: NA
v_call: TRBV11-3
cdr3_aa: CASSSPREDEQYF
cdr3_nt: TGTGCCAGCAGCTCACCCAGGGAGGACGAGCAGTACTTC

j_call: TRBJ2-5
d_call: NA
clone_size: NA
v_call: TRBV7-2
cdr3_aa: CASSLVGGGETQYF
cdr3_nt: TGTGCCAGCAGCTTAGTCGGAGGAGGAGAGACCCAGTACTTC

j_call: TRBJ1-1
d_call: NA
clone_size: NA
v_call: TRBV5-5
cdr3_aa: CASSHVRGTDEAFF
cdr3_nt: TGTGCCAGCAGCCACGTCCGGGGGACGGATGAAGCTTTCTTT

j_call: TRBJ2-7
d_call: NA
clone_size: NA
v_call: TRBV11-2
cdr3_aa: CASSLGTYTYEQYF
cdr3_nt: TGTGCCAGCAGCTTAGGGACTTATACCTACGAGCAGTACTTC

j_call: TRBJ1-3
d_call: NA
clone_size: NA
v_call: TRBV12-5
cdr3_aa: CASATAGQSTIYF
cdr3_nt: TGTGCTAGTGCCACCGCGGGTCAGAGCACCATATATTTT